The clone carrying this TCR beta chain showed up just once. Its antigen is as yet unknown. The data belong to a study of human T cells and chemical hapten exposure. Per the original data handling: Samples had a median of about 96,000 TCRs, ranging about 20,000 to 750,000. TCRdb redid the calling of the RACE reads with MiXCR, one entry per CDR3 protein. The V and J calls were not made by the authors but by TCRdb's processing. The sample consists of 350,000 to 400,000 distinct CDR3 sequences, about 6% of them appearing once. Overall study findings and caveats: Donors in the study had alopecia, meaning their immune response may differ from healthy people's. While controls formed fewer of them, expanded TCRs formed significantly more large CDR3 similarity clusters.

Trimming took 1 base from V and 4 from J, leaving 11 bases between them. The CDR3 is 15 residues long. CDR1 is LGHNA and CDR2 is YNFKEQ in the germline V gene. Indicated time point: patch test 2, 6 weeks after DPC sensitization. The treatment: therapeutic diphenylcyclopropenone sensitization with weekly scalp DPC. Here the sequenced sample was whole blood, taken in connection with sensitization to the hapten diphenylcyclopropenone (DPC). The source of this sequence is a woman aged 18-29 years with alopecia areata. Some clones in this sample may be carry-over from other donors' samples. This chain links TRBV4-2 with TRBJ1-5; D is unresolved. In nucleotides, the CDR3 is TGTGCCAGCAGCCAAGTAGGAGGGAAGAATCAGCCCCAGCATTTT. Residues: CASSQVGGKNQPQHF.